Each of the 26 T cell receptor delta chains below was sequenced from the same sample in a study of Vδ1+ human thymocytes. General study points: Thymic TRG and TRD repertoires appeared highly polyclonal.

Sequences come from RNA converted to cDNA by reverse transcription. Pooled V-gene forward primers with one constant-region reverse primer generated the CDR3 amplicons by multiplex PCR. TCRdb re-called clones from the multiplex PCR reads using CATT. The sample carries tens of thousands of delta-chain clones, approximately 30% recorded once. These TCRs' antigens remain unknown. The sample comprised Vdelta1+ gamma-delta thymocytes from the thymus. Subset described: FACS-sorted CD3+ TCRalphabeta- TCRVdelta1+ TCRVdelta2- thymocytes. These receptor sequences come from a boy under two years old who had congenital heart surgery.

Concerning this clone itself: This likely reflects a read error, since a far larger clone is one base away. The V gene is TRDV2, the J gene TRDJ1, with 7 positions matching TRDD3. Germline CDR1 is GEAIGNYY and CDR2 is EKD. The junction had 11 bases not matched to a gene; V was cut back by 5 bases and J by 3 bases. CDR3 length equals 15 residues. DNA of the CDR3: TGTGCCTGTGCCACAATGGGGGACTTGTCCGATAAACTCATCTTT. Protein sequence: CACATMGDLSDKLIF.

Concerning this clone itself: Other nucleotide sequences in the sample specify the same CDR3. The V call is TRDV1, the J call TRDJ1; D is perhaps TRDD3 (6 bases). The CDR3 consists of 22 residues. Per germline, CDR1 TSWWSYY and CDR2 QGS. Trimming stripped 0 bases from V and 4 bases from J, with 33 bases between. CDR3 loop: CALGELRGTSVTLIRVVDKLIF. The CDR3 region has the DNA TGTGCTCTTGGGGAACTCAGGGGGACTTCCGTAACCCTGATACGCGTTGTCGATAAACTCATCTTT.

The sample holds a few counts of this clone. The chain combines TRDV1 with TRDJ1, with 8 bases lining up with TRDD3. There are 20 residues in the CDR3. The V gene end was trimmed by 3 bases and the J gene end by 4 bases; junction bases not matched to a gene: 22. Germline-derived CDR1 and CDR2 are TSWWSYY and QGS. The CDR3 loop is CALGEGRDTRVGALNDKLIF. In DNA, the CDR3 is TGTGCTCTTGGGGAGGGAAGGGATACGCGGGTCGGGGCCCTTAACGATAAACTCATCTTT.

A remark on this clone: This sample also contains other DNA sequences that code for the same CDR3. The V gene is TRDV1, the J gene TRDJ1; TRDD3 aligns across 13 bases. The germline V gene has CDR1 TSWWSYY and CDR2 QGS. CDR3 length equals 22 residues. The V and J ends lost 0 bases and 5 bases, in that order; junction bases with no gene match: 21. CDR3 loop: CALGELSPSYVNWGIRGDKLIF. Written as DNA, the CDR3 is TGTGCTCTTGGGGAACTTTCGCCTTCCTACGTGAACTGGGGGATACGGGGGGATAAACTCATCTTT.

There are a few counts of this clone. V gene TRDV1 combines with J gene TRDJ1, with D unclear. The CDR3 has 15 amino acids. Germline V gene sequence: CDR1 TSWWSYY, CDR2 QGS. V was pared by 4 bases and J by 1 base, with 13 bases between. The DNA of the CDR3 is TGTGCTCTTGGGGGAATCCCTGGTGCCACCGATAAACTCATCTTT. Its translation: CALGGIPGATDKLIF.

Remarks on this clone: Compared with germline, one end of the junction differs, possibly owing to a read error. Other nucleotide sequences in the sample specify the same CDR3. V usage is TRDV1 and J usage is TRDJ1; 10 nucleotides align to TRDD3. Germline values: CDR1 TSWWSYY, CDR2 QGS. This CDR3 has 19 residues. CDR3 sequence: CALGEGTGLGDRRLGKLIF. Written as DNA, the CDR3 is TGTGCTCTTGGGGAAGGGACCGGCCTGGGGGATAGGCGGCTTGGTAAACTCATCTTC.

The chain links TRDV1 to TRDJ1, with a weak D call TRDD3 (6 bases). Trimming pared 0 bases from V and 4 bases from J, leaving 18 bases between. Germline values: CDR1 TSWWSYY, CDR2 QGS. This CDR3 contains 17 residues. CDR3 region: CALGELPHGRLGDKLIF. CDR3 DNA: TGTGCTCTTGGGGAACTTCCCCATGGCCGACTGGGCGATAAACTCATCTTT.

In this sample, this clone turned up a few times. The V gene is TRDV1, the J gene TRDJ1; the match to TRDD3 covers 10 bases. V shed 4 bases and J 0 bases; nucleotides not matched to a gene: 14. Germline CDR1 TSWWSYY, CDR2 QGS. The CDR3 has 19 amino acids. The CDR3 DNA is TGTGCTCTTGGGGGTAACTGGGGGATTGAACCTCCGTACACCGATAAACTCATCTTT. Protein sequence: CALGGNWGIEPPYTDKLIF.

This clone appeared a few times. V and J are TRDV1 and TRDJ1; TRDD3 aligns across 9 bases. The CDR3 is 24 residues long. In germline, CDR1 is TSWWSYY, CDR2 QGS. V shed 2 bases, J shed 1 base, and the junction held 29 bases outside the gene matches. This CDR3 is CALGERCELPIPYWGTAGTDKLIF. The CDR3 DNA reads as TGTGCTCTTGGGGAAAGATGCGAGCTACCGATCCCTTACTGGGGGACGGCGGGCACCGATAAACTCATCTTT.

This clone is deemed medium-sized. The chain uses TRDV1 and TRDJ1; 13 bases agree with TRDD3. This CDR3 is 21 amino acids long. CDR1 TSWWSYY and CDR2 QGS come from the germline V gene. J was trimmed by 0 bases and V by 2 bases; bases with no gene match: 15. The CDR3 region is CALGEYRYWGIRERYTDKLIF. CDR3 nucleotide sequence: TGTGCTCTTGGGGAATACAGGTACTGGGGGATACGCGAACGGTACACCGATAAACTCATCTTT.

The chain employs TRDV1 and TRDJ1; 12 bases agree with TRDD3. This CDR3 has 21 residues. After removal of 5 bases from V and 2 bases from J, the junction contained 21 bases not matched to a gene. Germline assignment: CDR1 TSWWSYY and CDR2 QGS. Here the CDR3 reads CALGRLPTGGTGGYLTDKLIF. The CDR3 DNA reads TGTGCTCTTGGGCGCCTACCTACGGGGGGTACTGGGGGATACCTGACCGATAAACTCATCTTT.

This clone was detected many times. This chain links TRDV1 with TRDJ1; D gene unclear. The length of the CDR3 is 13 residues. With 3 bases removed from V and 1 base from J, the gap between germline ends came to 6 bases. Per the germline V gene, CDR1 is TSWWSYY and CDR2 is QGS. The CDR3 DNA reads TGTGCTCTTGGGGACCCTCTCACCGATAAACTCATCTTT. It specifies CALGDPLTDKLIF.

The J gene is TRDJ1, the V gene TRDV1, with 10 bases fitting TRDD3. The ends lost 0 bases at V and 2 bases at J; junction bases unmatched: 9. The CDR3 totals 18 residues. Germline lookup yields CDR1 TSWWSYY and CDR2 QGS. The CDR3 loop is CALGELIPLLGDTDKLIF. CDR3 bases: TGTGCTCTTGGGGAACTTATTCCGTTACTGGGGGATACCGATAAACTCATCTTT.

With regard to this clone: Different DNA sequences within this sample yield the same CDR3. This chain joins TRDV1 and TRDJ1; 9 nucleotides match TRDD3. The J segment lost 3 bases and the V segment lost 1 base, leaving 18 bases of the junction unmatched. Germline lookup yields CDR1 TSWWSYY and CDR2 QGS. The CDR3 totals 20 residues. CDR3 loop: CALGEQPPYWGKTPADKLIF. Written as DNA, the CDR3 is TGTGCTCTTGGGGAACAACCACCCTACTGGGGGAAGACCCCTGCCGATAAACTCATCTTT.

The chain links TRDV1 to TRDJ1; the D is unclear. V was trimmed by 1 base and J by 3 bases, leaving 15 bases between them. CDR3 size: 16 residues. Per the germline V gene, CDR1 is TSWWSYY and CDR2 is QGS. As DNA, the CDR3 is TGTGCTCTTGGGGAACCTTTCGGTGGATCCCCCGATAAACTCATCTTT. This encodes CALGEPFGGSPDKLIF.

As concerns this clone: The junction departs from the called germline gene at one end, perhaps through a read error. The sample has other DNA sequences that encode this CDR3 too. This chain uses TRDV1 with TRDJ1; 7 bases are shared with TRDD3. CDR1 TSWWSYY and CDR2 QGS come from the germline V gene. The CDR3 consists of 18 residues. DNA of the CDR3: TGTGCCCTTGGGAAATCATTCCCAGGGATACCGTACACCGATAAACTCATCTTT. Protein sequence: CALGKSFPGIPYTDKLIF.

The chain combines TRDV1 with TRDJ1; possibly TRDD2 for D (5 bases). This CDR3 comprises 15 residues. CDR1 is TSWWSYY and CDR2 is QGS in the germline V gene. V gave up 6 bases and J gave up 10 bases, with 24 bases separating them. The CDR3, as DNA: TGTGCTCTTGGAGAGGCCAATCCTTCAGTCCGAGCACTCATCTTT. It specifies CALGEANPSVRALIF.

The chain uses TRDV1 and TRDJ1; perhaps TRDD2 as D (5 bases). V was shortened by 2 bases and J by 4 bases, with 20 bases between the two germline ends. Germline V gene sequence: CDR1 TSWWSYY, CDR2 QGS. The CDR3 totals 17 residues. The CDR3 region has the DNA TGTGCTCTTGGGGAAACTCCTTCGCTCACTTGCCTCGATAAACTCATCTTT. It codes for CALGETPSLTCLDKLIF.

This clone was detected ten times or more. The rearrangement links TRDV1 to TRDJ1; D remains ambiguous. V was clipped by 1 base and J by 4 bases, with 7 bases between them. There are 13 residues in the CDR3. Germline CDR1 and CDR2: TSWWSYY and QGS. In DNA form, the CDR3 reads TGTGCTCTTGGGGAACCCCCCTACGATAAACTCATCTTT. It specifies CALGEPPYDKLIF.

This sequence joins TRDV1 and TRDJ1; 8 nucleotides align to TRDD3. This CDR3 region has 23 residues. V lost 3 bases and J lost 0; bases outside the gene matches: 27. Germline V gene sequence: CDR1 TSWWSYY, CDR2 QGS. As DNA, the CDR3 is TGTGCTCTTGGGGATCCTCCGGGCCTTTCCCCCTTACTGGGGGGTGGTGACACCGATAAACTCATCTTT. Translated, it gives CALGDPPGLSPLLGGGDTDKLIF.

Only one count was recorded for this clone. Germline is not matched at one junction end, which may reflect a read error. The rearrangement joins TRDV1 to TRDJ1, with 11 bases matching TRDD3. CDR3 length equals 21 residues. Germline loops: CDR1 TSWWSYY, CDR2 QGS. The CDR3 DNA reads TGTGCTCTTGGGGATCGGCCTTCCTACTGGGGGATATATCATGTTATCGATAGACTCATCTTT. Residues: CALGDRPSYWGIYHVIDRLIF.

Worth noting for this clone: Other DNA sequences in this sample translate to the same CDR3. The chain employs TRDV1 and TRDJ1; 7 nucleotides agree with TRDD3. The trim removed 4 bases at V and 3 bases at J, leaving 14 bases unmatched. CDR3 size: 17 residues. Germline CDR1 reads TSWWSYY; CDR2 reads QGS. The CDR3 DNA sequence: TGTGCTCTTGGGGCCGAGCCCGGGTGGGGGAAGGCCGATAAACTCATCTTT. Translating gives CALGAEPGWGKADKLIF.

For this clone: Additional DNA sequences in this sample encode the identical CDR3. The chain joins TRDV1 to TRDJ1, with 8 bases aligning to TRDD3. The V gene's germline CDR1 is TSWWSYY and CDR2 QGS. V gave up 2 bases and J gave up 3 bases; unmatched junction bases: 17. The CDR3 contains 19 residues. This CDR3 is CALGESSSPYWGFSDKLIF. In nucleotides, the CDR3 is TGTGCTCTTGGGGAATCCTCATCCCCCTACTGGGGGTTTTCCGATAAACTCATCTTT.

The genes are TRDV1 and TRDJ1; tentative D call: TRDD3 (7 bases). Trimming took off 4 bases at V and 0 bases at J, with 21 bases between the two ends. Per the germline V gene, CDR1 is TSWWSYY and CDR2 is QGS. The CDR3 runs to 18 residues. The CDR3 sequence is CALGGHSYGDIYTDKLIF. DNA of the CDR3: TGTGCTCTTGGGGGCCACTCCTACGGGGATATCTACACCGATAAACTCATCTTT.

This sequence joins TRDV1 and TRDJ1; D is possibly TRDD3 (7 bases). Germline assignment: CDR1 TSWWSYY and CDR2 QGS. This CDR3 is 21 amino acids long. Trimming took 3 bases from V and 4 from J, leaving 33 bases between them. The CDR3 coding sequence is TGTGCTCTTGGGGACGCGGGGCTCCTACGGGCTGGCTGGGGGCCCTACGATAAACTCATCTTT. It specifies CALGDAGLLRAGWGPYDKLIF.

This rearrangement joins TRDV1 to TRDJ1; weak D call: TRDD2 (5 bases). This CDR3 region has 18 residues. Trimming took 4 bases from V and 0 from J, leaving 21 bases between them. Germline CDR1 reads TSWWSYY; CDR2 reads QGS. The CDR3 DNA reads as TGTGCTCTTGGGGGACGCTACTTCCGAACTGAGTACACCGATAAACTCATCTTT. Residues: CALGGRYFRTEYTDKLIF.